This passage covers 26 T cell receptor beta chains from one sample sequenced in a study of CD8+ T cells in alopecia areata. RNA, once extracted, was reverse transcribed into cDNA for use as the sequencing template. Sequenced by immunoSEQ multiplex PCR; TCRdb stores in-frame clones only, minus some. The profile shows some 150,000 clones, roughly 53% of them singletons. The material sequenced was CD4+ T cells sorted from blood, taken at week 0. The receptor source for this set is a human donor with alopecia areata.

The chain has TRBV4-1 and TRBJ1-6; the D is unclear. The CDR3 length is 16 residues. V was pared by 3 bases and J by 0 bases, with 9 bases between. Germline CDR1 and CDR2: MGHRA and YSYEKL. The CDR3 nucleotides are TGCGCCAGCAGCCAGCGCGAGAGCTCCTATAATTCACCCCTCCACTTT. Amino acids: CASSQRESSYNSPLHF.

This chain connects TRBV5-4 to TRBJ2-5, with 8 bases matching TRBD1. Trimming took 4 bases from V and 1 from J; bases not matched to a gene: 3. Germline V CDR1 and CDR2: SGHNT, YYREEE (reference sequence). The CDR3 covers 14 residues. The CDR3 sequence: CASSTDRVQETQYF. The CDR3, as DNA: TGTGCCAGCAGCACGGACAGGGTCCAAGAGACCCAGTACTTC.

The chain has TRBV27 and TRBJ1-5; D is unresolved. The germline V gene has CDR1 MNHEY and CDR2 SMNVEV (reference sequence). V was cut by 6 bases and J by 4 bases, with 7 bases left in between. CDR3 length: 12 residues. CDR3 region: CASRTGNQPQHF. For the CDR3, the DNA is TGTGCCAGCAGGACGGGAAATCAGCCCCAGCATTTT.

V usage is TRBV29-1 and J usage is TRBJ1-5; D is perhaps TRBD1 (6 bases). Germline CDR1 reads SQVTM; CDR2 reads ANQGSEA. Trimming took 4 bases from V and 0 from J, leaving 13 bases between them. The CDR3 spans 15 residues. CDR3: CSVVEGGDSNQPQHF. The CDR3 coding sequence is TGCAGCGTTGTGGAAGGGGGGGATAGCAATCAGCCCCAGCATTTT.

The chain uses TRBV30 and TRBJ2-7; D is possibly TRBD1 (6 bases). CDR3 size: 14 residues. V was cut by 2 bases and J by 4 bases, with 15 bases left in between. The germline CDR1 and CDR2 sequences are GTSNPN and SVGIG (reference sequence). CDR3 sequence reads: CAWSLRGKGYEQYF. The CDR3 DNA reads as TGTGCCTGGAGTCTCAGGGGCAAGGGGTACGAGCAGTACTTC.

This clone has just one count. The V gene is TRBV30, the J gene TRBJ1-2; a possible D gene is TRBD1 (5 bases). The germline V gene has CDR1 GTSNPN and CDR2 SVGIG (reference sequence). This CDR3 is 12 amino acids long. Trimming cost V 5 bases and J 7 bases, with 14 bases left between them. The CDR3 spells CAWDSTSLGYTF. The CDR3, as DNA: TGTGCCTGGGACAGTACCAGTCTTGGCTACACCTTC.

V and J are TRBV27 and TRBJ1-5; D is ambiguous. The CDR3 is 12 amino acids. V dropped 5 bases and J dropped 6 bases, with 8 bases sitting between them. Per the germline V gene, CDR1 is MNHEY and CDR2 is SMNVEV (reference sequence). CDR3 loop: CASSPEGQPQHF. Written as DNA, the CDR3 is TGTGCCAGCAGTCCGGAGGGTCAGCCCCAGCATTTT.

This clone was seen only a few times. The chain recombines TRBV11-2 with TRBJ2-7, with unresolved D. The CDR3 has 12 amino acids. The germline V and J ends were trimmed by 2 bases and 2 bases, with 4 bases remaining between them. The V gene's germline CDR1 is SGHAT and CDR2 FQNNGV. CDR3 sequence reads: CASSLTPYEQYF. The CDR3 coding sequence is TGTGCCAGCAGCTTAACACCCTACGAGCAGTACTTC.

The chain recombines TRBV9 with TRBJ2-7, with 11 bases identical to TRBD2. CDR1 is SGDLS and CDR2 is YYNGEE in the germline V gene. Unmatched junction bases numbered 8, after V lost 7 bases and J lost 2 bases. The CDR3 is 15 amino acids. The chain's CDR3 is CASASGGPDAYEQYF. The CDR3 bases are TGTGCCAGCGCTAGCGGGGGGCCGGATGCCTACGAGCAGTACTTC.

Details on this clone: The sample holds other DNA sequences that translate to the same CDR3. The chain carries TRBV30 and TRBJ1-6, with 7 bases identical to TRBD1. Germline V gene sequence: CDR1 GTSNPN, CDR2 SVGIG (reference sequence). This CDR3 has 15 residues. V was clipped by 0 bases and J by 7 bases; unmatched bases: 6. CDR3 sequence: CAWSVLRGRNSPLHF. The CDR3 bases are TGTGCCTGGAGTGTGTTGAGGGGGCGGAATTCACCCCTCCACTTT.

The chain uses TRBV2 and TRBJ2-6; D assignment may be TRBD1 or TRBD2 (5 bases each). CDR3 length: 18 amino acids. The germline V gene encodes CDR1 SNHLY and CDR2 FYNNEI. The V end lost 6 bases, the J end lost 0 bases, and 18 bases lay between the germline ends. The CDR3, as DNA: TGTGCCAGCAGCTGGGACGGGCGCTGGAGCTCTGGGGCCAACGTCCTGACTTTC. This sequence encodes CASSWDGRWSSGANVLTF.

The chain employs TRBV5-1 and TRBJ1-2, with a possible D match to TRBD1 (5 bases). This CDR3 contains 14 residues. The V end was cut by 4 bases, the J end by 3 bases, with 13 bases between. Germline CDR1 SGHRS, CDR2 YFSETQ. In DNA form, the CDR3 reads TGCGCCAGCAGCGACGCTACGGGGGACTATGGCTACACCTTC. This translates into CASSDATGDYGYTF.

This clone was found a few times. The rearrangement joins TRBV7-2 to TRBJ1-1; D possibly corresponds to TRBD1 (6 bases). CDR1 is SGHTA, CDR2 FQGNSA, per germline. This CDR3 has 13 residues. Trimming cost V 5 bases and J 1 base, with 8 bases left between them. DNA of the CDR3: TGTGCCAGCAGCCTGGGACAGAACACTGAAGCTTTCTTT. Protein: CASSLGQNTEAFF.

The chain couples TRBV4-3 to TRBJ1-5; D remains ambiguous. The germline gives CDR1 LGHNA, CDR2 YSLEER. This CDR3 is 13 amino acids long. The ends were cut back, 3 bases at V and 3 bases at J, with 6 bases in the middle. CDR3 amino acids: CASSQSFNQPQHF. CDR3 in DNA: TGCGCCAGCAGCCAGTCCTTCAATCAGCCCCAGCATTTT.

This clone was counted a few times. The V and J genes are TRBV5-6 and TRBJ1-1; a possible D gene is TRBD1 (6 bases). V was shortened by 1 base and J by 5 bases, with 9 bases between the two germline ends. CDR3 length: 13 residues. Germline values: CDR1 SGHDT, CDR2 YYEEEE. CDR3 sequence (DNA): TGTGCCAGCAGCTTGACAGGGAAAACTGAAGCTTTCTTT. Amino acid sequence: CASSLTGKTEAFF.

CDR3 DNA: TGCGCCAGCAGCTTAACCGCCGGGGTAGAGTCACCCCTCCACTTT. Translating it yields CASSLTAGVESPLHF. The chain uses TRBV5-1 and TRBJ1-6; unclear D gene. From germline, CDR1 is SGHRS and CDR2 YFSETQ. The V and J ends lost 2 bases and 10 bases respectively, with 16 bases between them. The CDR3 runs to 15 residues. The whole variable domain, filled in from reference TRBV5-1 and TRBJ1-6, reads KAGVTQTPRYLIKTRGQQVTLSCSPISGHRSVSWYQQTPGQGLQFLFEYFSETQRNKGNFPGRFSGRQFSNSRSEMNVSTLELGDSALYLCASSLTAGVESPLHFGNGTRLTVT.

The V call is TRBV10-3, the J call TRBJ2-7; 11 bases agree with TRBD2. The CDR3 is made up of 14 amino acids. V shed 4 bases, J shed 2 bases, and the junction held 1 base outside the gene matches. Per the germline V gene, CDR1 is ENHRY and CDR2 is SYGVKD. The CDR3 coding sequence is TGTGCCATCAGTGGACTAGCGGGGACCTACGAGCAGTACTTC. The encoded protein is CAISGLAGTYEQYF.

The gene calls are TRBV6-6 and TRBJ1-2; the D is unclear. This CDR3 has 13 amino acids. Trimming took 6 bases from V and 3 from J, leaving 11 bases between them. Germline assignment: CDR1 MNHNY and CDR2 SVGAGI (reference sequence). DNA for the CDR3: TGTGCCAGCAGCAGAGGAGTTGACTATGGCTACACCTTC. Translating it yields CASSRGVDYGYTF.

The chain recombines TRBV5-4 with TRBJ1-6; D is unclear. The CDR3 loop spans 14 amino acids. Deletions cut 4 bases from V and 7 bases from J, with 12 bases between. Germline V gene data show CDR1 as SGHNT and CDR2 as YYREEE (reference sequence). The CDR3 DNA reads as TGTGCCAGCAGCCGAGAATACGGCAATTCACCCCTCCACTTT. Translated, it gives CASSREYGNSPLHF.

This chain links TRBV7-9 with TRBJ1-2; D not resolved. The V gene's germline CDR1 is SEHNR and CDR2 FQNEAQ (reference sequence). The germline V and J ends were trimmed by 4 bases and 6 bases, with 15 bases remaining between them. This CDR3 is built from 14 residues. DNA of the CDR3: TGTGCCAGCAGCTCTGGTGACCCGTCTAATGGCTACACCTTC. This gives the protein CASSSGDPSNGYTF.

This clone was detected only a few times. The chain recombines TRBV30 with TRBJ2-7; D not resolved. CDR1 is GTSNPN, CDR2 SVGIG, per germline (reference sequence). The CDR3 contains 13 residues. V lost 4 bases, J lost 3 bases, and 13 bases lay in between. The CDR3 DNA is TGTGCCTGGACCTCCGGGCTACGCTACGAGCAGTACTTC. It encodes CAWTSGLRYEQYF.

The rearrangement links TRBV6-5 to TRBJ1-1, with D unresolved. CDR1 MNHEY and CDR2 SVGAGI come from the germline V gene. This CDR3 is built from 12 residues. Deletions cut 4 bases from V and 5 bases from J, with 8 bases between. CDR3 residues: CASSSARTEAFF. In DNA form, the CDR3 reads TGTGCCAGCAGTTCGGCGAGGACTGAAGCTTTCTTT.

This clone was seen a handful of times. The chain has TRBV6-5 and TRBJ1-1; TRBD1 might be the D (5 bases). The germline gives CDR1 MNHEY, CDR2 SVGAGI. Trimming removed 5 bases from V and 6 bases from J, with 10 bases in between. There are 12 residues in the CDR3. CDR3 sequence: CASSPGGAEAFF. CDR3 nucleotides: TGTGCCAGCAGTCCCGGGGGGGCTGAAGCTTTCTTT.

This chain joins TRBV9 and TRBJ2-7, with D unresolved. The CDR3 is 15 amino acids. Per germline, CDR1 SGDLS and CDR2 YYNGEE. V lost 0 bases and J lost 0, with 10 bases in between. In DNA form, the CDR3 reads TGTGCCAGCAGCGTAGATCCACTTAGCTCCTACGAGCAGTACTTC. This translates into CASSVDPLSSYEQYF. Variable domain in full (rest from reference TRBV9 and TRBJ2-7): DSGVTQTPKHLITATGQRVTLRCSPRSGDLSVYWYQQSLDQGLQFLIQYYNGEERAKGNILERFSAQQFPDLHSELNLSSLELGDSALYFCASSVDPLSSYEQYFGPGTRLTVT.

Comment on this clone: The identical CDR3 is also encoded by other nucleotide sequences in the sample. In nucleotides, the CDR3 is TGCGCCAGCAGCTTGGGGACTAGCGGCTACGAGCAGTACTTC. Translated: CASSLGTSGYEQYF. V is TRBV5-1 and J is TRBJ2-7, with 10 bases that match TRBD2. The germline V gene has CDR1 SGHRS and CDR2 YFSETQ. The length of the CDR3 is 14 residues. V lost 0 bases to trimming and J lost 3 bases; unmatched junction nucleotides: 0.

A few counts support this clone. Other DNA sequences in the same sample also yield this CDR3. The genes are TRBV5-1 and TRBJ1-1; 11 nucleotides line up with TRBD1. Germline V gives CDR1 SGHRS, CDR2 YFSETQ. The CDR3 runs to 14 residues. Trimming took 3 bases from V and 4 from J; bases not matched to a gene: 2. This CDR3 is CASSSGTGGTEAFF. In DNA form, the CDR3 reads TGCGCCAGCAGCTCAGGGACAGGGGGCACTGAAGCTTTCTTT.